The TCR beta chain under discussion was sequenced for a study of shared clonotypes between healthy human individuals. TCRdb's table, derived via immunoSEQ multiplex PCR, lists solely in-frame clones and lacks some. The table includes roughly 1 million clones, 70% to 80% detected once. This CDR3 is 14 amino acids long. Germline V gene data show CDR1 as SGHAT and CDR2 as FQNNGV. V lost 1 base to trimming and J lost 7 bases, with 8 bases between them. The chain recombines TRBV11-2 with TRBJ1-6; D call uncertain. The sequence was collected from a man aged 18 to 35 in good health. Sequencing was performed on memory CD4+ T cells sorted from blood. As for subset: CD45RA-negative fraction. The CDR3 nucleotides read TGTGCCAGCAGCTTAGTAATGGCAAATTCACCCCTCCACTTT. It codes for CASSLVMANSPLHF.